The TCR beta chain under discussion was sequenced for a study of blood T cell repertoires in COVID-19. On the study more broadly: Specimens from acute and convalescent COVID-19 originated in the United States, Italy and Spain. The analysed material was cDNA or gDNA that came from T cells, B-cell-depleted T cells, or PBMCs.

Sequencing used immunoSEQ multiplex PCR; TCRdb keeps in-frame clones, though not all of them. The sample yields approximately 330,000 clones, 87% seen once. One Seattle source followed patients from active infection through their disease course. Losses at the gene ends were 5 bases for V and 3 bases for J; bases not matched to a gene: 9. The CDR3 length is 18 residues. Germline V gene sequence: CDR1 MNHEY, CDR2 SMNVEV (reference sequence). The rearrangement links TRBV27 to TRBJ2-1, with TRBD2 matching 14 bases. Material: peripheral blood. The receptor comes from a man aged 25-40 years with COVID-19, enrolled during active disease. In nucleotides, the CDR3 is TGTGCCAGCAGTCCACAGGGGACTAGCGGGAGTAGCTACAATGAGCAGTTCTTC. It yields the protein CASSPQGTSGSSYNEQFF.